In its sample, the clone carrying this TCR beta chain was seen many times. The antigen remains undetermined. This specimen comes from a study of identical twins. Notes on the study in general: Within monozygotic twins, out-of-frame TCR alpha sharing was underestimated by the models. Clonotypes of the beta chain that were abundant in cord blood carried fewer insertions (memory repertoires showed none).

Germline CDR1 reads MDHEN; CDR2 reads SYDVKM. V shed 5 bases, J shed 5 bases, and the junction held 5 bases outside the gene matches. This CDR3 is built from 13 residues. Unique molecular identifiers were present on the cDNA, which also gained a universal primer site by template switching. TCRdb reanalysed the 5' RACE reads using MiXCR and keeps one entry per CDR3 protein. The repertoire holds more than 350,000 distinct CDR3 sequences, with roughly 9% as singletons. The chain recombines TRBV28 with TRBJ1-2; 7 bases are shared with TRBD1. This sequence was found in a woman between 45 and 65 years old in good health. Sequencing was carried out using naive T cells sorted from blood. The CDR3 is CASSVGTEYGYTF. As DNA, the CDR3 is TGTGCCAGCAGTGTGGGGACAGAGTATGGCTACACCTTC.